The 27 T cell receptor beta chains given below trace back to one sample, sequenced in a study of blood T cell repertoires in COVID-19. Clones were read by immunoSEQ multiplex PCR, and TCRdb kept only the in-frame ones, dropping some. The table records some 17,000 clones, approximately 86% of them present only once. Sequencing was performed on peripheral blood. The receptors originated from a man aged 45-65 years with active COVID-19.

V gene TRBV28 combines with J gene TRBJ2-3, with 7 bases identical to TRBD1. In germline, CDR1 is MDHEN, CDR2 SYDVKM. Trimming cost V 10 bases and J 4 bases; bases outside gene matches: 5. The CDR3 sequence is 12 residues long. The CDR3: CAIKQGADTQYF. CDR3 DNA: TGTGCCATCAAGCAGGGGGCAGATACGCAGTATTTT.

The rearrangement links TRBV4-3 to TRBJ2-3, with 9 bases matching TRBD2. The V and J ends lost 1 base and 5 bases, in that order; junction bases with no gene match: 10. The germline V gene has CDR1 LGHNA and CDR2 YSLEER. The CDR3 totals 17 residues. The DNA of the CDR3 is TGCGCCAGCAGCCAAGGAGCGACTAGCGGAGTGGGAGATACGCAGTATTTT. Amino acids: CASSQGATSGVGDTQYF.

This clone was seen just once. The V call is TRBV5-1, the J call TRBJ1-1, with D tentatively TRBD1 (6 bases). From germline, CDR1 is SGHRS and CDR2 YFSETQ. V was shortened by 0 bases and J by 1 base, with 13 bases between the two germline ends. CDR3 length equals 16 residues. CDR3 DNA: TGCGCCAGCAGCTTGGAAGTTACAGGGCCGAACACTGAAGCTTTCTTT. Its protein product is CASSLEVTGPNTEAFF. The complete variable domain, with remaining parts taken from reference TRBV5-1 and TRBJ1-1, reads KAGVTQTPRYLIKTRGQQVTLSCSPISGHRSVSWYQQTPGQGLQFLFEYFSETQRNKGNFPGRFSGRQFSNSRSEMNVSTLELGDSALYLCASSLEVTGPNTEAFFGQGTRLTVV.

This chain uses TRBV18 with TRBJ1-1; no firm D call. CDR3 length: 15 amino acids. Germline lookup yields CDR1 KGHSH and CDR2 LQKENI. V was clipped by 0 bases and J by 10 bases, with 18 bases between them. DNA for the CDR3: TGTGCCAGCTCACCACCGTCGGGAGGGTCGGGAGTAGCTTTCTTT. This translates into CASSPPSGGSGVAFF.

The chain links TRBV6-6 to TRBJ1-5, with 7 bases that match TRBD1. Germline V gene data show CDR1 as MNHNY and CDR2 as SVGAGI (reference sequence). CDR3 length: 14 amino acids. The ends lost 11 bases at V and 4 bases at J; junction bases unmatched: 11. In nucleotides, the CDR3 is TGTGCCTGCAAGGGGGCAGGCGGGAATCAGCCCCAGCATTTT. Its protein product is CACKGAGGNQPQHF.

As regards this clone: One end of the junction is discordant with germline, which a read error may explain. The CDR3 protein is CASATGPRRWGRSNPGELFF. The CDR3 DNA sequence: TGTGCCAGCGCCACGGGCCCTCGGAGATGGGGGCGATCGAACCCCGGGGAGCTGTTTTTT. This sequence joins TRBV28 and TRBJ2-2, with D possibly TRBD1 on 6 matching bases. This CDR3 is built from 20 residues. Germline CDR1 reads MDHEN; CDR2 reads SYDVKM.

The chain couples TRBV7-2 to TRBJ1-4; 7 bases are shared with TRBD1. V dropped 1 base and J dropped 7; count of bases not matched to a gene: 6. CDR1 is SGHTA and CDR2 is FQGNSA in the germline V gene. The CDR3 has 15 residues. In DNA, the CDR3 is TGTGCCAGCAGCTTAGGAGGAGGGGGCGGTGAAAAACTGTTTTTT. The encoded protein is CASSLGGGGGEKLFF.

This chain links TRBV19 with TRBJ1-2, with 7 bases that match TRBD1. CDR1 is LNHDA, CDR2 SQIVND, per germline (reference sequence). V shed 3 bases, J shed 3 bases, and the junction held 4 bases outside the gene matches. The CDR3 loop spans 14 amino acids. CDR3 DNA: TGTGCCAGTAGTATCGGAGGGGGCGACTATGGCTACACCTTC. The encoded protein is CASSIGGGDYGYTF.

V and J are TRBV11-2 and TRBJ2-6; TRBD1 matches 10 bases. Looked up from germline, CDR1 is SGHAT and CDR2 is FQNNGV. This CDR3 has 17 amino acids. J was trimmed by 4 bases and V by 5 bases; bases with no gene match: 8. CDR3 in amino acids: CASSPGTGVLGANVLTF. The CDR3 nucleotides read TGTGCCAGCAGCCCCGGGACAGGGGTACTGGGGGCCAACGTCCTGACTTTC.

The genes are TRBV5-1 and TRBJ2-5; 10 positions agree with TRBD2. The CDR3 extends over 14 amino acids. CDR1 and CDR2 (germline): SGHRS, YFSETQ. V gave up 5 bases and J gave up 5 bases; unmatched junction bases: 6. CDR3 residues: CASRSGRAQETQYF. Written as DNA, the CDR3 is TGCGCCAGCAGAAGCGGGAGGGCCCAGGAGACCCAGTACTTC.

V gene TRBV5-6 combines with J gene TRBJ2-4, with D possibly being TRBD2 (6 bases). The length of the CDR3 is 15 residues. From germline, CDR1 is SGHDT and CDR2 YYEEEE. V was trimmed by 2 bases and J by 0 bases, leaving 9 bases between them. CDR3 in amino acids: CASSLRGLAKNIQYF. The CDR3 DNA is TGTGCCAGCAGCTTAAGGGGACTAGCCAAAAACATTCAGTACTTC.

V is TRBV18 and J is TRBJ1-3; 7 bases agree with TRBD1. CDR1 and CDR2 from the germline V gene are KGHSH and LQKENI. V shed 3 bases and J 0 bases; nucleotides not matched to a gene: 2. The CDR3 contains 15 residues. The CDR3, as DNA: TGTGCCAGCTCACCGGGACAGTCCTCTGGAAACACCATATATTTT. It specifies CASSPGQSSGNTIYF.

V gene TRBV30 combines with J gene TRBJ2-7; 9 positions match TRBD2. V was pared by 0 bases and J by 4 bases, with 7 bases of the junction left unmatched. The length of the CDR3 is 15 residues. CDR1 GTSNPN and CDR2 SVGIG come from the germline V gene (reference sequence). Written as DNA, the CDR3 is TGTGCCTGGAGTGTACGTCTAGCGGGAACATACGAGCAGTACTTC. This codes for CAWSVRLAGTYEQYF. The full variable domain, its missing parts supplied by reference TRBV30 and TRBJ2-7, is SQTIHQWPATLVQPVGSPLSLECTVEGTSNPNLYWYRQAAGRGLQLLFYSVGIGQISSEVPQNLSASRPQDRQFILSSKKLLLSDSGFYLCAWSVRLAGTYEQYFGPGTRLTVT.

The chain carries TRBV19 and TRBJ2-2, with D unresolved. The CDR3 runs 15 residues. Germline values: CDR1 LNHDA, CDR2 SQIVND (reference sequence). The V gene lost 5 bases and the J gene lost 1 base, with 11 bases spanning the gap. CDR3 in amino acids: CASSPDILNTGELFF. CDR3 bases: TGTGCCAGTAGTCCAGACATCTTGAACACCGGGGAGCTGTTTTTT.

The V and J genes are TRBV6-6 and TRBJ1-2, with TRBD1 identical over 9 bases. The CDR3 spans 16 residues. In germline, CDR1 is MNHNY, CDR2 SVGAGI (reference sequence). V was clipped by 5 bases and J by 8 bases; unmatched bases: 15. CDR3 sequence reads: CASSQTAGQGLSGYTF. CDR3 bases: TGTGCCAGCAGTCAAACGGCGGGACAGGGTCTGAGCGGCTACACCTTC.

The gene calls are TRBV30 and TRBJ1-5; 10 nucleotides line up with TRBD1. This CDR3 spans 14 amino acids. The trim removed 4 bases at V and 7 bases at J, leaving 7 bases unmatched. Per germline, CDR1 GTSNPN and CDR2 SVGIG (reference sequence). For the CDR3, the DNA is TGTGCCTGGACCCCAGGACAGGGGGGGCAGCCCCAGCATTTT. Amino acid sequence: CAWTPGQGGQPQHF.

The V gene is TRBV5-1, the J gene TRBJ1-3; maybe TRBD1 (5 bases). V dropped 4 bases and J dropped 8 bases, with 16 bases sitting between them. The CDR3 loop spans 14 amino acids. Looked up from germline, CDR1 is SGHRS and CDR2 is YFSETQ. CDR3: CASSPGNTGDTIYF. CDR3 DNA sequence: TGCGCCAGCAGCCCCGGGAATACGGGGGACACCATATATTTT.

The chain links TRBV7-6 to TRBJ2-1, with 14 positions matching TRBD2. Germline V gene data show CDR1 as SGHVS and CDR2 as FNYEAQ. The V gene end was trimmed by 5 bases and the J gene end by 7 bases; junction bases not matched to a gene: 4. This CDR3 has 15 residues. The CDR3 bases are TGTGCCAGCAGCCAGACTAGCGGGAGGGCGAATGAGCAGTTCTTC. As protein: CASSQTSGRANEQFF.

The rearrangement joins TRBV9 to TRBJ2-3; 16 bases agree with TRBD2. This CDR3 is 17 amino acids long. V lost 3 bases, J lost 5 bases, and 6 bases stayed unmatched. Germline V gives CDR1 SGDLS, CDR2 YYNGEE. CDR3 sequence reads: CASSERGLAGGGDTQYF. The CDR3 bases are TGTGCCAGCAGCGAGCGGGGACTAGCGGGAGGGGGAGATACGCAGTATTTT.

The chain links TRBV28 to TRBJ1-5; TRBD1 matches 9 bases. This CDR3 spans 16 amino acids. V lost 5 bases and J lost 5; bases outside the gene matches: 10. Germline CDR1 reads MDHEN; CDR2 reads SYDVKM. Written as DNA, the CDR3 is TGTGCCAGCAGTATCCGGGACAGGGAAAACCATCAGCCCCAGCATTTT. Its translation is CASSIRDRENHQPQHF.

The chain uses TRBV19 and TRBJ1-5, with a weak D call TRBD1 (6 bases). Germline CDR1 reads LNHDA; CDR2 reads SQIVND (reference sequence). The germline V and J ends were trimmed by 7 bases and 1 base, with 11 bases remaining between them. The CDR3 covers 14 residues. CDR3 coding DNA: TGTGCCAGTACGGCGGGGGCAAGCAATCAGCCCCAGCATTTT. Translating it yields CASTAGASNQPQHF. Full variable domain (rest looked up from reference TRBV19 and TRBJ1-5): DGGITQSPKYLFRKEGQNVTLSCEQNLNHDAMYWYRQDPGQGLRLIYYSQIVNDFQKGDIAEGYSVSREKKESFPLTVTSAQKNPTAFYLCASTAGASNQPQHFGDGTRLSIL.

V is TRBV7-8 and J is TRBJ2-5; D unclear. The V and J ends lost 5 bases and 7 bases respectively, with 8 bases between them. Germline V gene data show CDR1 as SGHVS and CDR2 as FQNEAQ. This CDR3 has 11 residues. CDR3 sequence: CASSRKRTQYF. The DNA for the CDR3 is TGTGCCAGCAGCCGCAAGAGGACCCAGTACTTC.

The chain combines TRBV6-5 with TRBJ2-3; 10 nucleotides align to TRBD2. J gave up 2 bases and V 4 bases, and 3 bases lay outside the gene matches. The CDR3 has 15 residues. Germline V lookup: CDR1 MNHEY, CDR2 SVGAGI. CDR3 sequence reads: CASSFGLAVTDTQYF. CDR3 DNA sequence: TGTGCCAGCAGTTTTGGACTAGCGGTCACAGATACGCAGTATTTT.

The V gene is TRBV15, the J gene TRBJ2-5; 7 nucleotides agree with TRBD1. Trimming cost V 5 bases and J 3 bases; bases outside gene matches: 6. The CDR3 consists of 14 residues. Per the germline V gene, CDR1 is LNHNV and CDR2 is YYDKDF (reference sequence). The CDR3 nucleotides are TGTGCCACCAGCTCCAGGGGGTTTAAAGAGACCCAGTACTTC. Translating gives CATSSRGFKETQYF.

This chain joins TRBV4-1 and TRBJ1-1; no reliable D call. V lost 0 bases and J 6 bases, leaving 8 bases between the germline ends. This CDR3 has 13 residues. Per germline, CDR1 MGHRA and CDR2 YSYEKL. The CDR3 DNA follows: TGCGCCAGCAGCCAAGATCGAGCTTCTGAAGCTTTCTTT. Its protein is CASSQDRASEAFF.

The J gene is TRBJ2-2, the V gene TRBV28; D is possibly TRBD1 (5 bases). Germline-derived CDR1 and CDR2 are MDHEN and SYDVKM. The germline V and J ends were trimmed by 2 bases and 5 bases, with 21 bases remaining between them. The CDR3 sequence is 18 residues long. The DNA of the CDR3 is TGTGCCAGCAGTTTAGGGCCAGGGCCTCAATATGGGACCGGGGAGCTGTTTTTT. This sequence encodes CASSLGPGPQYGTGELFF. Using reference TRBV28 and TRBJ2-2 for the parts outside the CDR3, the full variable domain is DVKVTQSSRYLVKRTGEKVFLECVQDMDHENMFWYRQDPGLGLRLIYFSYDVKMKEKGDIPEGYSVSREKKERFSLILESASTNQTSMYLCASSLGPGPQYGTGELFFGEGSRLTVL.

V usage is TRBV7-3 and J usage is TRBJ1-2; 8 nucleotides line up with TRBD1. The CDR3 spans 13 residues. The V and J ends lost 5 bases and 8 bases, in that order; junction bases with no gene match: 7. Looked up from germline, CDR1 is SGHTA and CDR2 is FQGTGA. The CDR3 spells CASSPDRDEGYTF. The DNA of the CDR3 is TGTGCCAGCAGCCCGGACAGGGACGAGGGCTACACCTTC.